This entry lists 20 T cell receptor beta chains sequenced from one sample in a study of OX40 agonist ivuxolimab in advanced cancers. Measured with immunoSEQ multiplex PCR; TCRdb has only the in-frame clones, and not every one. The sample carries 94,000 or so clones, about 80% recorded once. Sequencing was performed on CD4+ or CD8+ T cells sorted from blood, taken in a trial of the OX40 agonist ivuxolimab. The receptors were sampled from an adult with an advanced solid tumor such as melanoma, head and neck, liver or kidney cancer.

The chain carries TRBV4-3 and TRBJ2-3; 7 nucleotides line up with TRBD2. Unmatched junction bases numbered 8, after V lost 2 bases and J lost 6 bases. This CDR3 comprises 15 residues. Looked up from germline, CDR1 is LGHNA and CDR2 is YSLEER. In nucleotides, the CDR3 is TGCGCCAGCAGCCAAAAGGCGGGGGTTGTGGATACGCAGTATTTT. Protein product: CASSQKAGVVDTQYF.

V gene TRBV2 combines with J gene TRBJ1-5; TRBD1 might be the D (6 bases). Per germline, CDR1 SNHLY and CDR2 FYNNEI. The length of the CDR3 is 15 residues. V was clipped by 5 bases and J by 4 bases, with 15 bases between them. CDR3 sequence (DNA): TGTGCCAGCAGTCTCCGTACAGGGACTAATCAGCCCCAGCATTTT. Its translation is CASSLRTGTNQPQHF.

This clone occurred once. Here the CDR3 DNA reads TGTGCCAGTAGTGGGAGACTAGCGGGGGAGCAGTACTTC. It yields the protein CASSGRLAGEQYF. V usage is TRBV19 and J usage is TRBJ2-7; 11 bases are shared with TRBD2. This CDR3 comprises 13 residues. Trimming removed 5 bases from V and 7 bases from J; junction bases left unmatched: 4. Germline loops: CDR1 LNHDA, CDR2 SQIVND (reference sequence).

The chain combines TRBV12-5 with TRBJ1-1, with 8 bases lining up with TRBD1. With 6 bases clipped from V and 5 bases from J, the junction kept 8 bases outside the gene matches. Germline CDR1 reads LGHNT; CDR2 reads FRNRAP. This CDR3 region has 14 residues. In DNA form, the CDR3 reads TGTGCTAGTGGCTTAGGACAGGGTGAGACTGAAGCTTTCTTT. Amino acid sequence: CASGLGQGETEAFF.

V is TRBV9 and J is TRBJ2-1; no clear D. This CDR3 has 13 amino acids. Trimming stripped 0 bases from V and 9 bases from J, with 10 bases between. CDR1 and CDR2 from the germline V gene are SGDLS and YYNGEE. The CDR3 is CASSVDPSGEQFF. The CDR3 nucleotides are TGTGCCAGCAGCGTAGACCCCTCGGGTGAGCAGTTCTTC.

This sequence joins TRBV7-8 and TRBJ2-2, with 8 bases fitting TRBD2. The CDR3 covers 15 residues. V lost 5 bases and J lost 4; bases outside the gene matches: 6. Germline CDR1 is SGHVS and CDR2 is FQNEAQ. CDR3 in DNA: TGTGCCAGCAGCCAAAAGCGGGAGAGCACCGGGGAGCTGTTTTTT. Amino acid sequence: CASSQKRESTGELFF.

The V call is TRBV5-1, the J call TRBJ2-1, with 7 bases that match TRBD1. V was clipped by 1 base and J by 6 bases; unmatched bases: 7. Germline V CDR1 and CDR2: SGHRS, YFSETQ. The CDR3 is made up of 15 amino acids. The DNA for the CDR3 is TGCGCCAGCAGCTTGAGGAACAGGGGAGTCAATGAGCAGTTCTTC. This encodes CASSLRNRGVNEQFF.

This clone showed up just once. The rearrangement uses TRBV27 and TRBJ2-3; 7 bases line up with TRBD2. The CDR3 is 17 amino acids. CDR1 is MNHEY, CDR2 SMNVEV, per germline (reference sequence). Trimming cost V 0 bases and J 0 bases; bases outside gene matches: 6. This CDR3 is CASSLSASGVSTDTQYF. The CDR3 DNA follows: TGTGCCAGCAGTTTATCTGCTAGCGGCGTAAGCACAGATACGCAGTATTTT.

CDR3 DNA sequence: TGTGCCAGCAGCTCCGACGGCATCTCCTACAATGAGCAGTTCTTC. Its translation: CASSSDGISYNEQFF. The chain has TRBV7-2 and TRBJ2-1; D remains unclear. Per the germline V gene, CDR1 is SGHTA and CDR2 is FQGNSA. Trimming cost V 4 bases and J 0 bases, with 10 bases left between them. This CDR3 has 15 amino acids.

The chain couples TRBV21-1 to TRBJ2-1; the DNA was not compared with TRBD2, the D call given in the table. TRBV21-1 is labeled a pseudogene. This CDR3 region has 19 residues. CDR3 coding DNA: TGTGCCAGCAGCAAAGGCAGACTAGCGCGACCGAACTCCTACAATGAGCAGTTCTTC. Translating it yields CASSKGRLARPNSYNEQFF.

For the CDR3, the DNA is TGTGCCAGCATTCTAGCTGGCACAGATACGCAGTATTTT. Translated, it gives CASILAGTDTQYF. The genes are TRBV6-6 and TRBJ2-3, with a possible D match to TRBD2 (5 bases). Germline-derived CDR1 and CDR2 are MNHNY and SVGAGI (reference sequence). CDR3 length equals 13 residues. V lost 7 bases to trimming and J lost 1 base, with 9 bases between them.

V usage is TRBV28 and J usage is TRBJ2-7; TRBD2 aligns across 8 bases. CDR3 length: 13 amino acids. Trimming cost V 6 bases and J 2 bases; bases outside gene matches: 3. Germline V lookup: CDR1 MDHEN, CDR2 SYDVKM. CDR3 in amino acids: CASSGGGPYEQYF. CDR3 nucleotides: TGTGCCAGCAGCGGCGGGGGGCCCTACGAGCAGTACTTC.

This sequence joins TRBV19 and TRBJ2-3; unclear D gene. Trimming cost V 8 bases and J 10 bases, with 22 bases left between them. The CDR3 is made up of 14 amino acids. CDR1 and CDR2 (germline): LNHDA, SQIVND (reference sequence). CDR3 amino acids: CASARTYQDWAQYF. The CDR3 nucleotides are TGTGCCAGTGCTAGGACCTACCAAGATTGGGCGCAGTATTTT.

The chain recombines TRBV6-6 with TRBJ1-5, with 7 bases matching TRBD1. With 5 bases clipped from V and 4 bases from J, the junction kept 8 bases outside the gene matches. The CDR3 runs to 15 residues. Germline V gene data show CDR1 as MNHNY and CDR2 as SVGAGI (reference sequence). As DNA, the CDR3 is TGTGCCAGCAGTCAGACAGGGCCAACTAATCAGCCCCAGCATTTT. Amino acid sequence: CASSQTGPTNQPQHF.

This clone appeared once. V usage is TRBV6-5 and J usage is TRBJ2-3; TRBD2 is a possible D gene (6 bases). The V gene lost 1 base and the J gene lost 0 bases, with 8 bases spanning the gap. CDR1 is MNHEY, CDR2 SVGAGI, per germline. The CDR3 loop spans 15 amino acids. CDR3 nucleotide sequence: TGTGCCAGCAGTTACTGGGCGGGAAGCACAGATACGCAGTATTTT. Protein product: CASSYWAGSTDTQYF.

This chain connects TRBV7-8 to TRBJ2-7; D is possibly TRBD1 (6 bases). V was shortened by 6 bases and J by 2 bases, with 14 bases between the two germline ends. Per germline, CDR1 SGHVS and CDR2 FQNEAQ. This CDR3 contains 14 residues. Written as DNA, the CDR3 is TGTGCCAGCAGTTCGACAGGACAAACCTACGAGCAGTACTTC. It is translated as CASSSTGQTYEQYF.

The genes are TRBV10-2 and TRBJ2-1; possibly TRBD2 for D (6 bases). CDR1 is WSHSY and CDR2 is SAAADI in the germline V gene. The CDR3 sequence is 17 residues long. V shed 0 bases and J shed 4 bases, with 16 bases lying between them. CDR3 in amino acids: CASSESNLANVYNEQFF. The DNA of the CDR3 is TGCGCCAGCAGTGAGTCGAATCTAGCGAACGTATACAATGAGCAGTTCTTC.

The gene calls are TRBV5-6 and TRBJ2-1, with 9 bases that match TRBD1. Germline lookup yields CDR1 SGHDT and CDR2 YYEEEE. This CDR3 region has 15 residues. V dropped 9 bases and J dropped 3; count of bases not matched to a gene: 10. The CDR3 loop reads CATGQGWGSYNEQFF. As DNA, the CDR3 is TGTGCCACGGGACAGGGTTGGGGGAGCTACAATGAGCAGTTCTTC.

The CDR3 coding sequence is TGCGCCAGCAGCCAAGATCGGGCAGGGGGCGGGATGATCGGATACACCTTC. Translated: CASSQDRAGGGMIGYTF. V is TRBV4-3 and J is TRBJ1-2, with 8 bases fitting TRBD1. CDR3 size: 17 residues. V lost 0 bases and J lost 11; bases outside the gene matches: 17. Per germline, CDR1 LGHNA and CDR2 YSLEER.

The V and J genes are TRBV11-2 and TRBJ1-3, with a tentative D call TRBD1 (5 bases). Trimming removed 3 bases from V and 0 bases from J, with 18 bases in between. The CDR3 covers 18 residues. Germline V gene sequence: CDR1 SGHAT, CDR2 FQNNGV. The DNA for the CDR3 is TGTGCCAGCAGCTTGGTTGGGGTGCCAGGGTACTCTGGAAACACCATATATTTT. It specifies CASSLVGVPGYSGNTIYF.